This TCR beta chain was profiled in a study of blood T cell repertoires in COVID-19. Across the study: Acute and convalescent COVID-19 samples came from the United States, Italy and Spain.

Produced via immunoSEQ multiplex PCR; TCRdb's table is partial and in-frame only. The sample includes approximately 240,000 clones, around 86% seen only once; the top ten take roughly 3%. This CDR3 contains 15 residues. The V end was cut by 2 bases, the J end by 7 bases, with 15 bases between. Germline CDR1 MNHEY, CDR2 SMNVEV (reference sequence). V gene TRBV27 combines with J gene TRBJ2-1, with D perhaps matching TRBD1 (5 bases). The TCR sequence derives from a woman in her thirties who had recovered from COVID-19. Sequenced material: peripheral blood. CDR3 amino acids: CASSLTAGWLNEQFF. The CDR3 DNA is TGTGCCAGCAGTTTAACGGCAGGGTGGTTGAATGAGCAGTTCTTC.